This TCR beta chain was identified in a study of blood T cells in healthy people across ages. Study observations and caveats: Measured against age, TCR beta diversity per million T cells decreased in a roughly linear manner.

It was with a sample-barcoded 5' primer and a J-beta primer mix that a second PCR of roughly 7 to 11 cycles was run. TCRdb recomputed calls from the 5' RACE reads with MiXCR, one row per CDR3 protein. The sample lists roughly 1.6 million distinct CDR3 sequences, around 35% occurring once. Per individual sample, total RNA of at least 6 micrograms was extracted. This clonotype was observed many times. Its cognate antigen is unknown. The germline V and J ends were trimmed by 0 bases and 3 bases, with 11 bases remaining between them. The CDR3 has 15 residues. Germline V lookup: CDR1 LNHNV, CDR2 YYDKDF (reference sequence).

V and J are TRBV15 and TRBJ1-1; D call uncertain. The specimen was blood. The sequence was obtained from a woman in her thirties in good health. CDR3 coding DNA: TGTGCCACCAGCAGAGATCGAGGGATTCACACTGAAGCTTTCTTT. Translation: CATSRDRGIHTEAFF.